This paragraph reports one T cell receptor (beta chain). Germline V gene data show CDR1 as SGHTS and CDR2 as YDEGEE. V was cut by 4 bases and J by 2 bases, with 15 bases left in between. This CDR3 comprises 16 residues. The entry originates in a study of shared clonotypes between healthy human individuals. Assay used: immunoSEQ multiplex PCR; TCRdb lists only in-frame clones, some missing. The sample has some 500,000 clones, roughly 95% seen once; the top ten hold 0.055% to 0.075%. This TCR was recovered from a woman in her thirties in good health. The chain recombines TRBV5-8 with TRBJ2-2; no firm D call. Sequencing input: naive CD4+ T cells sorted from blood. Subset here: CD45RA+ positively selected. CDR3 bases: TGTGCCAGCAGCCATAGTCACAAACTCAACACCGGGGAGCTGTTTTTT. It translates to CASSHSHKLNTGELFF.